This T cell receptor (beta chain) was recorded in a study of blood T cell repertoires in COVID-19. Germline V gives CDR1 SGHVS, CDR2 FNYEAQ. The V and J ends lost 7 bases and 7 bases respectively, with 14 bases between them. The CDR3 is made up of 13 amino acids. Here immunoSEQ multiplex PCR was the method, and the copy in TCRdb shows in-frame clones only, minus some. The sample has roughly 200,000 clones; about 86% are singletons. The V and J genes are TRBV7-6 and TRBJ2-1; D perhaps matches TRBD1 (5 bases). The receptor's source is a woman aged 50 to 60 with COVID-19, enrolled during active disease. The sample comprised peripheral blood. The CDR3 is CASTDTGVNEQFF. The DNA for the CDR3 is TGTGCCAGCACCGACACAGGTGTGAATGAGCAGTTCTTC. The full variable domain, in which reference TRBV7-6 and TRBJ2-1 provide the parts outside the CDR3, is GAGVSQSPRYKVTKRGQDVALRCDPISGHVSLYWYRQALGQGPEFLTYFNYEAQQDKSGLPNDRFSAERPEGSISTLTIQRTEQRDSAMYRCASTDTGVNEQFFGPGTRLTVL.